A single sample gave rise to the 14 T cell receptor beta chains below, sequenced in a study of cytotoxic CD8 clonotypes in ibrutinib-treated CLL. Profiled with immunoSEQ multiplex PCR; TCRdb holds only in-frame clones, not every one. The top ten hold approximately 7.7% of the sample, which has around 20,000 clones, roughly four fifths seen once. Sample: PBMCs, taken before ibrutinib treatment. These receptors originate from a human donor with chronic lymphocytic leukemia.

The chain employs TRBV27 and TRBJ2-7; 7 positions match TRBD1. This CDR3 spans 15 amino acids. V was clipped by 2 bases and J by 4 bases; unmatched bases: 8. Germline-derived CDR1 and CDR2 are MNHEY and SMNVEV (reference sequence). CDR3 DNA sequence: TGTGCCAGCAGTTTAGGGCCAGGGGGTGTTTACGAGCAGTACTTC. It translates to CASSLGPGGVYEQYF.

This rearrangement joins TRBV27 to TRBJ1-4, with D possibly TRBD1 on 5 matching bases. The germline V gene has CDR1 MNHEY and CDR2 SMNVEV (reference sequence). The ends were cut back, 2 bases at V and 8 bases at J, with 15 bases in the middle. This CDR3 has 15 amino acids. The CDR3 nucleotides read TGTGCCAGCAGTTTAGAATGGGGGATTGGGGAAAAACTGTTTTTT. Encoded protein: CASSLEWGIGEKLFF.

This clone was seen once. The chain joins TRBV18 to TRBJ2-3, with D unclear. Trimming stripped 8 bases from V and 0 bases from J, with 6 bases between. Germline CDR1 reads KGHSH; CDR2 reads LQKENI. The CDR3 spans 12 residues. The DNA of the CDR3 is TGTGCCAGCCGGTTAAGCACAGATACGCAGTATTTT. The encoded protein is CASRLSTDTQYF. Variable domain in full (rest from reference TRBV18 and TRBJ2-3): NAGVMQNPRHLVRRRGQEARLRCSPMKGHSHVYWYRQLPEEGLKFMVYLQKENIIDESGMPKERFSAEFPKEGPSILRIQQVVRGDSAAYFCASRLSTDTQYFGPGTRLTVL.

V is TRBV29-1 and J is TRBJ2-3, with D perhaps matching TRBD1 (6 bases). Germline lookup yields CDR1 SQVTM and CDR2 ANQGSEA. The CDR3 sequence is 15 residues long. Trimming shortened V by 6 bases and J by 5 bases, and 21 bases separated the two germline ends. The CDR3, as DNA: TGCAGCGTGGGGGCCCGGACGGGCTTGGGAGATACGCAGTATTTT. Translation: CSVGARTGLGDTQYF.

The V and J genes are TRBV28 and TRBJ1-2; 8 bases are a match to TRBD1. The CDR3 consists of 14 residues. Unmatched junction bases numbered 9, after V lost 7 bases and J lost 5 bases. CDR1 MDHEN and CDR2 SYDVKM come from the germline V gene. CDR3 sequence: CASTVLGTGYGYTF. The CDR3 DNA reads TGTGCCAGCACCGTACTCGGGACAGGTTATGGCTACACCTTC.

The gene calls are TRBV20-1 and TRBJ1-4, with D possibly matching TRBD1 (5 bases). Per the germline V gene, CDR1 is DFQATT and CDR2 is SNEGSKA (reference sequence). V was clipped by 3 bases and J by 7 bases, with 6 bases between them. The CDR3 covers 11 residues. In DNA, the CDR3 is TGCAGTGCTAGTAGGGGTGAAAAACTGTTTTTT. It is translated as CSASRGEKLFF.

This clone was seen just once. The chain has TRBV6-1 and TRBJ2-7; no clear D gene. The V end lost 3 bases, the J end lost 3 bases, and 6 bases lay between the germline ends. Germline CDR1 MNHNS, CDR2 SASEGT. The CDR3 sequence is 12 residues long. The CDR3 nucleotides read TGTGCCAGCAGTGATCCCCTCTACGAGCAGTACTTC. Amino acids: CASSDPLYEQYF.

The rearrangement joins TRBV7-3 to TRBJ2-7; D possibly matches TRBD1 or TRBD2 (6 bases each). Trimming took off 0 bases at V and 2 bases at J, with 14 bases between the two ends. The germline CDR1 and CDR2 sequences are SGHTA and FQGTGA. The CDR3 has 16 amino acids. The DNA for the CDR3 is TGTGCCAGCAGCTTAACTCCAGGGGCGGGGCCCTACGAGCAGTACTTC. The encoded protein is CASSLTPGAGPYEQYF.

The V gene is TRBV6-6, the J gene TRBJ2-6, with TRBD1 identical over 7 bases. The CDR3 totals 16 residues. Germline CDR1 and CDR2: MNHNY and SVGAGI (reference sequence). V trimming: 10 bases; J trimming: 4 bases; junction bases outside the gene matches: 13. The CDR3 spells CATEEGGAAGANVLTF. The CDR3, as DNA: TGTGCCACCGAAGAAGGGGGCGCGGCCGGGGCCAACGTCCTGACTTTC.

The gene calls are TRBV9 and TRBJ2-1; weak D call: TRBD1 (6 bases). The germline gives CDR1 SGDLS, CDR2 YYNGEE. V was shortened by 0 bases and J by 2 bases, with 15 bases between the two germline ends. The CDR3 is made up of 17 amino acids. The CDR3 region has the DNA TGTGCCAGCAGCGTAGGGCCTCAGGGGAGCACCTACAATGAGCAGTTCTTC. The encoded protein is CASSVGPQGSTYNEQFF.

This clone was recorded a few times. The chain couples TRBV10-2 to TRBJ1-3; no clear D. Germline V gene lookup returns CDR1 WSHSY and CDR2 SAAADI. Deletions cut 2 bases from V and 3 bases from J, with 8 bases between. CDR3 length: 14 amino acids. In nucleotides, the CDR3 is TGCGCCAGCAGTGAGGTGGGGATTGGAAACACCATATATTTT. Translation: CASSEVGIGNTIYF.

The J gene is TRBJ1-2, the V gene TRBV7-6; a weak D match, TRBD1 (5 bases). The CDR3 contains 16 residues. Trimming took off 7 bases at V and 0 bases at J, with 18 bases between the two ends. Germline CDR1 and CDR2: SGHVS and FNYEAQ. This CDR3 reads CASTLSSGGANYGYTF. In nucleotides, the CDR3 is TGTGCCAGCACCCTTTCTAGTGGAGGGGCTAACTATGGCTACACCTTC.

The V call is TRBV5-1, the J call TRBJ2-5, with D maybe TRBD1 (6 bases). V gave up 3 bases and J gave up 5 bases, with 8 bases separating them. Germline V lookup: CDR1 SGHRS, CDR2 YFSETQ. The CDR3 has 12 residues. CDR3 amino acids: CASSSQGETQYF. The CDR3 DNA is TGCGCCAGCAGCTCTCAGGGGGAGACCCAGTACTTC.

This rearrangement joins TRBV29-1 to TRBJ1-2; possible D gene TRBD1, 5 bases. Trimming removed 1 base at V and 7 bases at J, with 22 bases between. The CDR3 has 16 residues. CDR1 SQVTM and CDR2 ANQGSEA come from the germline V gene. Here the CDR3 reads CSVEGPVTRDFSGYTF. CDR3 DNA: TGCAGCGTTGAAGGCCCTGTCACACGGGACTTTAGTGGCTACACCTTC.